This paragraph reports one TCR beta chain. The target antigen is unknown. A far larger clone lies a single base away; this is likely a read error. The sort gate was single viable CD3+CD4+CD8-CD45RO+ cells for memory CD4+ T cells. Serum IgG to CMV pp150, pp28, p38 and p52 defined serostatus. The data derive from a study of memory CD4+ T cells and cytomegalovirus serostatus. Study information: This sample comes from healthy Belgian adults, under 10 CMV seropositive, roughly 22 seronegative. Study-level points and caveats: Median bootstrapped AUC for CMV status was about 0.94 originally, around 0.91 US-trained.

In the source study's methods: Out-of-frame sequences were removed, leaving about 2.2 million distinct TCRbeta sequences. Some clones are missing from TCRdb's copy, which holds only in-frame ones; the method was immunoSEQ multiplex PCR. V, J and clone size are those of that table, while D and trimming were read from the DNA. The table records about 82,000 clones, around 80% of them present only once. The CDR3 is 13 amino acids. Per germline, CDR1 LGHNA and CDR2 YSLEER. V gave up 0 bases and J gave up 1 base, with 3 bases separating them. The chain links TRBV4-3 to TRBJ1-1, with D hard to call. The source of this sequence is an adult in good health and CMV-seronegative. The sequenced sample was memory CD4+ T cells from blood. CDR3 coding DNA: TGCGCCAGCAGCCAAGACAGGAACACTGAAGCTTTCTTT. Translating it yields CASSQDRNTEAFF.